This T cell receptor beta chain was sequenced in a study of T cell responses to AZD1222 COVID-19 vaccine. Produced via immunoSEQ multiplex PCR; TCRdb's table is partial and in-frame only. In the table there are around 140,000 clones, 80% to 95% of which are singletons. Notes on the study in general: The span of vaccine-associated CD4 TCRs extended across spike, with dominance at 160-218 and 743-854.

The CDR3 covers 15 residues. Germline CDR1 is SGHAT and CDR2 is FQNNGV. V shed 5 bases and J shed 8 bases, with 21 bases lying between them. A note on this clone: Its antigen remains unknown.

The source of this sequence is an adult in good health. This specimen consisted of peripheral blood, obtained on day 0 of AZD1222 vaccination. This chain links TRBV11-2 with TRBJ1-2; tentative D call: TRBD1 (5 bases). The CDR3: CASSDVNRIFRGYTF. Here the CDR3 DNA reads TGTGCCAGCAGCGATGTAAACAGGATCTTTCGAGGCTACACCTTC.